This T cell receptor beta chain derives from a study of identical twins. Germline V gene lookup returns CDR1 SGHRS and CDR2 YFSETQ. V lost 1 base and J lost 2; bases outside the gene matches: 7. The CDR3 runs 18 residues. Points from the study as a whole: Insertion counts were lower in abundant cord blood beta clonotypes, a trend that memory repertoires did not show.

Turning to this clonotype: No antigen is known for it.

TCRdb analysed the 5' RACE reads with MiXCR anew, one entry per CDR3 protein. The sample yields more than 1.5 million distinct CDR3 sequences, more than 30% seen once. V and J are TRBV5-1 and TRBJ2-6, with 9 nucleotides matching TRBD1. The sample comprised cord blood. The receptor was isolated from a newborn girl in good health. The chain's CDR3 is CASSLTGGAGTGANVLTF. The CDR3 nucleotides read TGCGCCAGCAGCTTGACAGGGGGCGCAGGGACTGGGGCCAACGTCCTGACTTTC.